Detailed here is one T cell receptor (beta chain). The target antigen is unknown. The data stem from a study of Tregs in tolerant kidney transplant recipients. The study's findings and limits: The most relevant donor-specific Treg TCRbeta repertoire apparently came from expansion with activated donor B cells. Donor-specific Treg expansion exceeded global Treg expansion in tolerant patients, suggesting antigen drive. Biological reproducibility was not directly addressed in this study.

There are 14 residues in the CDR3. V gave up 6 bases and J gave up 1 base, with 13 bases separating them. Germline V gives CDR1 MNHEY, CDR2 SVGAGI. Clones were sequenced by immunoSEQ multiplex PCR, and TCRdb holds only the in-frame ones, with some missing. Counted here are around 11,000 clones, around 91% occurring once; the ten biggest clones make up 5% to 7.5%. The sequences come from Tregs from blood cultured with allogeneic cells, collected before the transplant. This chain joins TRBV6-5 and TRBJ2-7; D may match TRBD1 or TRBD2 (5 bases each). This TCR derives from a human patient who received a combined kidney and bone marrow transplant. In DNA, the CDR3 is TGTGCCAGCAGCCACGTCGGGGCTTCCTACGAGCAGTACTTC. This codes for CASSHVGASYEQYF.